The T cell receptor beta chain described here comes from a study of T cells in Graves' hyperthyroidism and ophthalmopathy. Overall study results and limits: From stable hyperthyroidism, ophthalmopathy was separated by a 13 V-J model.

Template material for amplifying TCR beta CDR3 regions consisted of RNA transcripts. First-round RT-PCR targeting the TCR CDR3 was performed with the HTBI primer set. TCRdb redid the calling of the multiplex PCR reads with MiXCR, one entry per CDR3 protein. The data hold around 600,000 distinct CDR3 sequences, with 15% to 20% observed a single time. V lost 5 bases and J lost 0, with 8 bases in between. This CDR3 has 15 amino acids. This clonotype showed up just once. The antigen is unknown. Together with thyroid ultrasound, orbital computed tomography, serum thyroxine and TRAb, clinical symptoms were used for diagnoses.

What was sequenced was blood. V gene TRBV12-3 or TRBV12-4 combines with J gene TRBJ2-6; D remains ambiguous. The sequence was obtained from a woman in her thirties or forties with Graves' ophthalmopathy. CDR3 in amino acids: CASSISSSGANVLTF. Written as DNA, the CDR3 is TGTGCCAGCAGTATCAGTAGCTCTGGGGCCAACGTCCTGACTTTC.